This TCR beta chain was sequenced for a study of OX40 agonist ivuxolimab in advanced cancers. Generated by immunoSEQ multiplex PCR, the TCRdb table keeps only in-frame clones and is missing some. The data show 100,000 or so clones, with 75% to 90% seen just once and about 0.82% held by the top ten. The ends were cut back, 3 bases at V and 7 bases at J, with 16 bases in the middle. CDR1 and CDR2 (germline): SGHRS, YFSETQ. The CDR3 spans 15 residues. The genes are TRBV5-1 and TRBJ1-4; D might be TRBD1 (5 bases). Sequencing used CD4+ or CD8+ T cells sorted from blood, obtained in a trial of the OX40 agonist ivuxolimab. This clonotype was obtained from an adult with an advanced solid tumor such as melanoma, head and neck, liver or kidney cancer. CDR3 bases: TGCGCCAGCAGCTCCCTAGGGGTTTCGGGTGAAAAACTGTTTTTT. Translating gives CASSSLGVSGEKLFF.